These 7 T cell receptor beta chains originate from one sample sequenced in a study of CD8 T cells in Susac syndrome. Random hexamers primed reverse transcription of about 0.5 to 1 ug RNA. TCRdb re-derived calls from the immunoSEQ multiplex PCR reads in MiXCR, one entry per CDR3 protein. The sample records roughly 190,000 distinct CDR3 sequences, about 95% being singletons. Sequenced material: CD4+ T cells from PBMCs. These receptors were obtained from a human donor in good health.

The rearrangement uses TRBV29-1 and TRBJ2-7, with D possibly matching TRBD1 (7 bases). The CDR3 has 13 residues. Germline loops: CDR1 SQVTM, CDR2 ANQGSEA. V lost 4 bases and J lost 7, with 17 bases in between. The CDR3 DNA reads as TGCAGCGTTGGGGGAGGACAGGCCAGGGAGCAGTACTTC. This encodes CSVGGGQAREQYF.

V gene TRBV24-1 combines with J gene TRBJ2-5, with 10 nucleotides matching TRBD1. This CDR3 has 15 residues. Germline loops: CDR1 KGHDR, CDR2 SFDVKD. The J segment lost 6 bases and the V segment lost 4 bases, leaving 7 bases of the junction unmatched. The CDR3 nucleotides read TGTGCCACCAGTGAAGGGGGACAGGGGAGGCAGACCCAGTACTTC. Translation gives CATSEGGQGRQTQYF.

The chain has TRBV7-8 and TRBJ1-1; D gene unclear. The CDR3 totals 15 residues. The V end lost 5 bases, the J end lost 0 bases, and 13 bases lay between the germline ends. Per the germline V gene, CDR1 is SGHVS and CDR2 is FQNEAQ. The CDR3 protein is CASSPLGSMNTEAFF. The CDR3 DNA follows: TGTGCCAGCAGCCCTCTCGGTAGCATGAACACTGAAGCTTTCTTT.

The chain uses TRBV20-1 and TRBJ1-5; D gene unclear. With 0 bases removed from V and 4 bases from J, the gap between germline ends came to 4 bases. This CDR3 comprises 12 residues. The germline gives CDR1 DFQATT, CDR2 SNEGSKA (reference sequence). CDR3 sequence: CSARESNQPQHF. The DNA of the CDR3 is TGCAGTGCTAGAGAATCGAATCAGCCCCAGCATTTT.

The rearrangement uses TRBV7-9 and TRBJ2-1; 7 bases are a match to TRBD2. With V trimmed by 5 bases and J by 3 bases, 7 bases remained unmatched. The CDR3 sequence is 15 residues long. Germline CDR1 and CDR2: SEHNR and FQNEAQ (reference sequence). The CDR3 sequence: CASSLGGSFYNEQFF. The CDR3 nucleotides read TGTGCCAGCAGCCTGGGGGGGAGCTTCTACAATGAGCAGTTCTTC. The full variable domain, with the rest looked up from reference TRBV7-9 and TRBJ2-1, is DTGVSQNPRHKITKRGQNVTFRCDPISEHNRLYWYRQTLGQGPEFLTYFQNEAQLEKSRLLSDRFSAERPKGSFSTLEIQRTEQGDSAMYLCASSLGGSFYNEQFFGPGTRLTVL.

This clonotype was counted once. J is TRBJ1-1 and V is TRBV5-1; weak D call: TRBD1 (5 bases). Trimming stripped 4 bases from V and 1 base from J, with 11 bases between. The CDR3 contains 14 residues. Germline V gene lookup returns CDR1 SGHRS and CDR2 YFSETQ. The CDR3 sequence: CASSNGQSNTEAFF. In nucleotides, the CDR3 is TGCGCCAGCAGCAACGGACAATCGAACACTGAAGCTTTCTTT.

This clonotype has just one count. The chain carries TRBV4-3 and TRBJ2-1, with D maybe TRBD2 (5 bases). Germline V gives CDR1 LGHNA, CDR2 YSLEER. Trimming took 4 bases from V and 6 from J, leaving 10 bases between them. The CDR3 extends over 13 amino acids. The CDR3 bases are TGCGCCAGCAGCCGGGAGCCGGGCAATGAGCAGTTCTTC. Its translation is CASSREPGNEQFF.